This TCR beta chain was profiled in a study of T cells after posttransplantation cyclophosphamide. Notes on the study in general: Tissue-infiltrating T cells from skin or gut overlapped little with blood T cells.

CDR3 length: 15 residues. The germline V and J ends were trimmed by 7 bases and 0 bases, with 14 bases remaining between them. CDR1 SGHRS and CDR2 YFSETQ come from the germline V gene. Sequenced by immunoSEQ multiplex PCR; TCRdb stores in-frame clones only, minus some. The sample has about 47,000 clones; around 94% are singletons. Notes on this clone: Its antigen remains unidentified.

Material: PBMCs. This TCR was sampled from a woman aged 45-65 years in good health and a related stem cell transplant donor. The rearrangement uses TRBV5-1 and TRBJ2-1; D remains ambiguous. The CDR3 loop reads CASANRTYSYNEQFF. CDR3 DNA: TGCGCCAGCGCCAATCGTACATACTCCTACAATGAGCAGTTCTTC.